The 19 T cell receptor beta chains listed next were all sequenced from one sample in a study of shared clonotypes between healthy human individuals. Repertoires were generated with immunoSEQ multiplex PCR, while TCRdb's copy carries only in-frame clones and drops some. The data contain over a million clones, 95% to 99% of them singletons. What was sequenced was naive CD4+ T cells sorted from blood. The subset here: CD45RA+ positively selected. These receptors all stem from a man younger than 45 in good health.

Points on this clone: Other DNA sequences from this sample encode an identical CDR3 as well. The gene calls are TRBV27 and TRBJ2-7, with 9 bases matching TRBD1. The V gene's germline CDR1 is MNHEY and CDR2 SMNVEV (reference sequence). The CDR3 loop spans 13 amino acids. Unmatched junction bases numbered 2, after V lost 8 bases and J lost 0 bases. CDR3 loop: CASWGQGSYEQYF. CDR3 DNA: TGTGCCAGCTGGGGACAGGGCTCCTACGAGCAGTACTTC.

This rearrangement joins TRBV28 to TRBJ1-5, with D unclear. Germline V gives CDR1 MDHEN, CDR2 SYDVKM. Trimming shortened V by 5 bases and J by 0 bases, and 11 bases separated the two germline ends. CDR3 length equals 15 residues. The CDR3 DNA sequence: TGTGCCAGCAGTCCTAGATCCCTTAGCAATCAGCCCCAGCATTTT. As protein: CASSPRSLSNQPQHF.

The chain couples TRBV6-1 to TRBJ2-5, with 9 bases aligning to TRBD2. Germline V CDR1 and CDR2: MNHNS, SASEGT. V was pared by 6 bases and J by 3 bases, with 2 bases of the junction left unmatched. The CDR3 covers 13 residues. The CDR3: CASRRLAEETQYF. As DNA, the CDR3 is TGTGCCAGCAGGCGACTAGCGGAAGAGACCCAGTACTTC.

CDR3 DNA: TGTGCCAGCTCACCACCGGACAGATTTTCCACCGGGGAGCTGTTTTTT. As protein: CASSPPDRFSTGELFF. The chain links TRBV18 to TRBJ2-2; D might be TRBD1 (6 bases). V was pared by 0 bases and J by 4 bases, with 12 bases between. Germline loops: CDR1 KGHSH, CDR2 LQKENI. This CDR3 is 16 amino acids long.

This clone was seen once. The V gene is TRBV19, the J gene TRBJ1-5; 8 nucleotides match TRBD1. V was pared by 6 bases and J by 3 bases, with 7 bases of the junction left unmatched. The CDR3 totals 15 residues. Germline V gene lookup returns CDR1 LNHDA and CDR2 SQIVND (reference sequence). CDR3 nucleotide sequence: TGTGCCAGTAGACGGACAGGGAGCTCCAATCAGCCCCAGCATTTT. Translated: CASRRTGSSNQPQHF. The whole variable domain, filled in from reference TRBV19 and TRBJ1-5, reads DGGITQSPKYLFRKEGQNVTLSCEQNLNHDAMYWYRQDPGQGLRLIYYSQIVNDFQKGDIAEGYSVSREKKESFPLTVTSAQKNPTAFYLCASRRTGSSNQPQHFGDGTRLSIL.

A word on this clone: Other DNA sequences in this sample translate to the same CDR3. This chain links TRBV19 with TRBJ2-7; TRBD1 aligns across 8 bases. The CDR3 length is 13 residues. The germline CDR1 and CDR2 sequences are LNHDA and SQIVND (reference sequence). The junction had 4 bases not matched to a gene; V was cut back by 5 bases and J by 4 bases. In DNA, the CDR3 is TGTGCCAGTAGTCCCGGGACAGGATACGAGCAGTACTTC. Its translation is CASSPGTGYEQYF.

The chain is built from TRBV7-7 and TRBJ2-1; 7 bases line up with TRBD2. This CDR3 has 14 amino acids. Germline CDR1 is SSHAT and CDR2 is FNYEAQ (reference sequence). V shed 10 bases and J 4 bases; nucleotides not matched to a gene: 10. The CDR3 protein is CATTRLAAYNEQFF. The CDR3 region has the DNA TGTGCCACTACCCGGCTAGCGGCATACAATGAGCAGTTCTTC.

This chain joins TRBV19 and TRBJ2-3; D may be TRBD1 (6 bases). This CDR3 contains 15 residues. Looked up from germline, CDR1 is LNHDA and CDR2 is SQIVND (reference sequence). Trimming removed 2 bases from V and 0 bases from J, with 9 bases in between. This CDR3 is CASSITGQSTDTQYF. CDR3 sequence (DNA): TGTGCCAGTAGTATAACCGGACAGAGCACAGATACGCAGTATTTT.

This chain uses TRBV29-1 with TRBJ2-7, with 7 bases matching TRBD2. The CDR3 totals 12 residues. CDR1 and CDR2 (germline): SQVTM, ANQGSEA. Trimming cost V 5 bases and J 1 base; bases outside gene matches: 2. Here the CDR3 reads CSVLGRSYEQYF. As DNA, the CDR3 is TGCAGCGTTCTCGGGAGGTCCTACGAGCAGTACTTC.

This clone was recorded once. The chain uses TRBV19 and TRBJ1-4; no firm D call. The CDR3 contains 16 residues. Germline V gene lookup returns CDR1 LNHDA and CDR2 SQIVND (reference sequence). Between the trimmed V and J ends, which lost 7 bases and 8 bases, there was a span of 23 bases. This CDR3 is CASTIGRRRVKEKLFF. The CDR3 DNA reads as TGTGCCAGTACCATAGGCAGACGGAGAGTGAAGGAAAAACTGTTTTTT.

The chain uses TRBV6-6 and TRBJ2-5, with D possibly TRBD1 on 6 matching bases. Germline CDR1 reads MNHNY; CDR2 reads SVGAGI (reference sequence). Deletions cut 7 bases from V and 4 bases from J, with 10 bases between. The CDR3 is 12 residues long. The CDR3 sequence is CASTRGGETQYF. In nucleotides, the CDR3 is TGTGCCAGCACCAGGGGCGGAGAGACCCAGTACTTC.

The chain uses TRBV28 and TRBJ2-3, with 7 bases aligning to TRBD2. V was pared by 2 bases and J by 10 bases, with 3 bases of the junction left unmatched. The V gene's germline CDR1 is MDHEN and CDR2 SYDVKM. The CDR3 contains 12 residues. CDR3 sequence reads: CASSLEAGPQYF. CDR3 coding DNA: TGTGCCAGCAGTTTAGAAGCGGGACCGCAGTATTTT.

This sequence joins TRBV6-5 and TRBJ2-1, with 13 bases lining up with TRBD2. V lost 6 bases, J lost 4 bases, and 3 bases stayed unmatched. CDR1 MNHEY and CDR2 SVGAGI come from the germline V gene. The CDR3 runs 15 residues. This chain's CDR3 is CASSQGLAGYNEQFF. CDR3 sequence (DNA): TGTGCCAGCAGCCAGGGACTAGCGGGATACAATGAGCAGTTCTTC.

This chain connects TRBV2 to TRBJ2-7; no definite D call. CDR1 SNHLY and CDR2 FYNNEI come from the germline V gene. The CDR3 is 15 residues long. Trimming left V 6 bases short and J 4 bases short, with 19 bases between. The CDR3 is CASSPGPALSYEQYF. The DNA of the CDR3 is TGTGCCAGCAGCCCCGGGCCCGCGCTCAGTTACGAGCAGTACTTC.

V is TRBV7-9 and J is TRBJ2-5; D call uncertain. Deletions cut 5 bases from V and 0 bases from J, with 10 bases between. Germline CDR1 is SEHNR and CDR2 is FQNEAQ (reference sequence). This CDR3 has 14 amino acids. In nucleotides, the CDR3 is TGTGCCAGCAGCGCCGCAGAGTACCAAGAGACCCAGTACTTC. It is translated as CASSAAEYQETQYF.

As regards this clone: Germline is not matched at one junction end, which may reflect a read error. The rearrangement links TRBV7-7 to TRBJ2-1, with 7 bases lining up with TRBD2. Germline V gives CDR1 SSHAT, CDR2 FNYEAQ (reference sequence). This CDR3 has 16 residues. The CDR3 DNA is TGTGCTAGCAGCTTAGGCGGGAGTGTTTCCTACAATGAGCAGTTCTTC. Protein: CASSLGGSVSYNEQFF.

The chain recombines TRBV6-1 with TRBJ1-2, with D maybe TRBD1 (5 bases). There are 14 residues in the CDR3. Germline V gene lookup returns CDR1 MNHNS and CDR2 SASEGT. The V gene lost 5 bases and the J gene lost 5 bases, with 15 bases spanning the gap. Written as DNA, the CDR3 is TGTGCCAGCAGTTCGGGACTGATTACTTATGGCTACACCTTC. Protein sequence: CASSSGLITYGYTF.

The V and J genes are TRBV7-9 and TRBJ2-1; TRBD2 agrees at 9 bases. Trimming cost V 6 bases and J 1 base; bases outside gene matches: 10. Germline CDR1 SEHNR, CDR2 FQNEAQ (reference sequence). The CDR3 is 17 residues long. CDR3 coding DNA: TGTGCCAGCAGTAAGCGGGCTAGCGGGATTTCCTACAATGAGCAGTTCTTC. Residues: CASSKRASGISYNEQFF.

V is TRBV5-4 and J is TRBJ2-1; TRBD1 matches 9 bases. V was clipped by 0 bases and J by 5 bases; unmatched bases: 3. From germline, CDR1 is SGHNT and CDR2 YYREEE (reference sequence). The CDR3 spans 15 residues. CDR3 loop: CASSLGDRVHNEQFF. The CDR3 DNA reads TGTGCCAGCAGCTTGGGGGACAGGGTCCACAATGAGCAGTTCTTC.